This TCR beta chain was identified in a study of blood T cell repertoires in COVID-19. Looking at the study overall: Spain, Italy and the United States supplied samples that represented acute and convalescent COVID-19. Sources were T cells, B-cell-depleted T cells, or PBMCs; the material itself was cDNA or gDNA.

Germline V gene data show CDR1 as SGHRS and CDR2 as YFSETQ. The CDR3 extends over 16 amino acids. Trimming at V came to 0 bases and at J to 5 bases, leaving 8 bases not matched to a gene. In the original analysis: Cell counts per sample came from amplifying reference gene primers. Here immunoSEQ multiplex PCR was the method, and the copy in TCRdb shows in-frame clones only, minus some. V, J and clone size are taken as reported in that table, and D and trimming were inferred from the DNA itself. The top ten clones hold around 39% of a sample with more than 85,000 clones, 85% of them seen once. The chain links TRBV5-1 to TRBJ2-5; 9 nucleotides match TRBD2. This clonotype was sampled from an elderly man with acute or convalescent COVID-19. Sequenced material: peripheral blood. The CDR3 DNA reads TGCGCCAGCAGCTTGGCGGGCGGGAGGGCCGCGGAGACCCAGTACTTC. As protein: CASSLAGGRAAETQYF.